The clone carrying this T cell receptor gamma chain is deemed medium-sized. Its target is unknown. Other DNA sequences of this sample code for an identical CDR3. Sequences come from RNA converted to cDNA by reverse transcription. Pooled V-gene forward primers with one constant-region reverse primer generated the CDR3 amplicons by multiplex PCR. TCRdb called clones anew from the multiplex PCR reads with CATT. The sample holds approximately 25,000 gamma-chain clones; roughly a fifth are singletons and the top ten take 1.5% to 2%. V shed 2 bases and J 4 bases; nucleotides not matched to a gene: 2. The CDR3 extends over 12 amino acids. Germline V CDR1 and CDR2: GITISATS, ISYDGTV (reference sequence). The record originates from a study of Vδ1+ human thymocytes. Findings of the study overall: Thymic TRG and TRD repertoires appeared highly polyclonal.

The chain is built from TRGV9 and TRGJ1 or TRGJ2. This TCR derives from a boy under two years old who had congenital heart surgery. Sequenced material: Vdelta1+ gamma-delta thymocytes from the thymus. Regarding subset: FACS-sorted CD3+ TCRalphabeta- TCRVdelta1+ TCRVdelta2- thymocytes. The CDR3 DNA is TGTGCCTTGTGGGAGGGGTATTATAAGAAACTCTTT. It specifies CALWEGYYKKLF.